This TCR beta chain was identified in a study of shared clonotypes between healthy human individuals. About the study: CD8 memory received one plate per donor, CD8 naive two, CD4 memory three and CD4 naive three. General study points: Non-shared clonotypes had lower generation probabilities than clonotypes shared by all four sorted-subset donors.

In the authors' methods: Quality scores were absent from the junction-only immunoSEQ sequences, so filtering differed. The assay was immunoSEQ multiplex PCR, and TCRdb's table has in-frame clones only and misses some. V, J and clone size are taken as reported in that table, and D and trimming were inferred from the DNA itself. The table lists approximately 2,000,000 clones, around 90% of them singletons. The study separated CD4+ cells into CD45RA+ naive and CD45RA-negative memory subsets. V dropped 9 bases and J dropped 3; count of bases not matched to a gene: 10. The CDR3 contains 14 residues. CDR1 is SGHRS, CDR2 YFSETQ, per germline. Comments on this clone: The antigen is unknown.

The V and J genes are TRBV5-1 and TRBJ2-5, with 8 positions matching TRBD1. Material: naive CD4+ T cells from PBMCs. Specified subset: CD45RA+ positively selected. The clonotype originates from a man aged 18 to 30 in good health. Some clones in this sample may be carry-over from other donors' samples. CDR3 residues: CATRTGGEEETQYF. CDR3 bases: TGCGCCACTAGAACAGGGGGAGAGGAAGAGACCCAGTACTTC.